This T cell receptor beta chain originates from a study of T cell responses to AZD1222 COVID-19 vaccine. Study-level background: Pooling of second doses given at about 4 or about 12 weeks was done.

Trimming left V 8 bases short and J 2 bases short, with 11 bases between. The CDR3 consists of 13 residues. Germline assignment: CDR1 SGHVS and CDR2 FQNEAQ. Clones were sequenced by immunoSEQ multiplex PCR, and TCRdb holds only the in-frame ones, with some missing. The sample yields 110,000 or so clones, less than 95% seen once. General study results and limits: Scientists sampled the repertoires only once the peak T cell response had passed. Close to half of all spike-specific TCRs reportedly target regions of the variants that are unmutated.

As to this clone: As yet, its antigen is unknown.

This TCR was sampled from an adult in good health. The specimen comprised peripheral blood, sampled on day 0 of AZD1222 vaccination. The rearrangement links TRBV7-8 to TRBJ2-3; D is possibly TRBD2 (5 bases). In DNA, the CDR3 is TGTGCCAGCTCCAGGCTAGCCACAGATACGCAGTATTTT. It encodes CASSRLATDTQYF.